These 26 T cell receptor beta chains share one sample of origin, sequenced in a study of blood T cell repertoires in COVID-19. Data came from immunoSEQ multiplex PCR; TCRdb stores just in-frame clones and leaves some out. Of around 180,000 clones listed, 85% to 90% are singletons. The sequenced material came from peripheral blood. The origin of the receptors is a man aged 65 to 85 with active or convalescent COVID-19.

The CDR3 coding sequence is TGTGCCAGCAGTGAAGGGGACACCCTCTATGGCTACACCTTC. Encoded protein: CASSEGDTLYGYTF. The chain joins TRBV6-1 to TRBJ1-2; perhaps TRBD1 as D (6 bases). V lost 1 base to trimming and J lost 4 bases, with 10 bases between them. The CDR3 has 14 amino acids. CDR1 and CDR2 from the germline V gene are MNHNS and SASEGT.

The chain recombines TRBV5-1 with TRBJ1-1; D possibly corresponds to TRBD1 (5 bases). V shed 0 bases and J shed 7 bases, with 10 bases lying between them. From germline, CDR1 is SGHRS and CDR2 YFSETQ. The CDR3 is made up of 13 amino acids. As DNA, the CDR3 is TGCGCCAGCAGCTTGGGCGGCAGGGATGAAGCTTTCTTT. It yields the protein CASSLGGRDEAFF.

The chain recombines TRBV11-3 with TRBJ2-3, with a tentative D call TRBD2 (6 bases). Between the trimmed V and J ends, which lost 5 bases and 8 bases, there was a span of 11 bases. Germline-derived CDR1 and CDR2 are SGHNT and YENEEA. This CDR3 has 12 amino acids. CDR3 sequence (DNA): TGTGCCAGCAGCCCGGGAGTGGGTACGCAGTATTTT. This codes for CASSPGVGTQYF.

This clone was found once. This chain joins TRBV6-6 and TRBJ2-2, with TRBD2 identical over 8 bases. Losses at the gene ends were 7 bases for V and 7 bases for J; bases not matched to a gene: 11. There are 15 residues in the CDR3. The V gene's germline CDR1 is MNHNY and CDR2 SVGAGI (reference sequence). For the CDR3, the DNA is TGTGCCAGCACCCCGCCGGGAGGGCGCAGCGGGGAGCTGTTTTTT. This encodes CASTPPGGRSGELFF.

The CDR3: CASSRRGGLDGYTF. CDR3 bases: TGTGCCAGCAGCCGTCGGGGGGGCTTAGATGGCTACACCTTC. The gene calls are TRBV5-6 and TRBJ1-2; possible D gene TRBD1, 6 bases. CDR3 length: 14 residues. With 4 bases removed from V and 6 bases from J, the gap between germline ends came to 16 bases. Germline CDR1 reads SGHDT; CDR2 reads YYEEEE.

This clone was observed a handful of times. This chain uses TRBV6-8 with TRBJ1-2, with a possible D match to TRBD1 (5 bases). The germline CDR1 and CDR2 sequences are MNHGY and SAAAGT. The CDR3 totals 15 residues. The V gene lost 5 bases and the J gene lost 5 bases, with 18 bases spanning the gap. The chain's CDR3 is CASSQAGRTLYGYTF. The DNA for the CDR3 is TGTGCCAGCAGTCAGGCCGGCCGGACACTTTATGGCTACACCTTC.

This clone appeared a single time. The chain employs TRBV9 and TRBJ1-1; 8 bases align to TRBD1. Germline V gene data show CDR1 as SGDLS and CDR2 as YYNGEE. The ends lost 3 bases at V and 1 base at J; junction bases unmatched: 5. CDR3 size: 15 residues. The CDR3 region is CASSASDRGNTEAFF. The CDR3 region has the DNA TGTGCCAGCAGCGCGTCAGACAGGGGGAACACTGAAGCTTTCTTT.

This sequence joins TRBV29-1 and TRBJ2-1; TRBD1 agrees at 8 bases. The V gene's germline CDR1 is SQVTM and CDR2 ANQGSEA. Trimming at V came to 3 bases and at J to 4 bases, leaving 5 bases not matched to a gene. There are 14 residues in the CDR3. DNA of the CDR3: TGCAGCGTTGAGTCGGGGACAGGTTACAATGAGCAGTTCTTC. This codes for CSVESGTGYNEQFF.

V is TRBV28 and J is TRBJ2-3; 7 bases agree with TRBD2. This CDR3 region has 16 residues. The germline CDR1 and CDR2 sequences are MDHEN and SYDVKM. Losses at the gene ends were 0 bases for V and 4 bases for J; bases not matched to a gene: 7. CDR3: CASSLWAGARSDTQYF. In DNA, the CDR3 is TGTGCCAGCAGTTTATGGGCGGGAGCGAGGTCAGATACGCAGTATTTT. The full variable domain, its missing parts supplied by reference TRBV28 and TRBJ2-3, is DVKVTQSSRYLVKRTGEKVFLECVQDMDHENMFWYRQDPGLGLRLIYFSYDVKMKEKGDIPEGYSVSREKKERFSLILESASTNQTSMYLCASSLWAGARSDTQYFGPGTRLTVL.

The gene calls are TRBV7-9 and TRBJ2-7, with D tentatively TRBD1 (5 bases). With 3 bases removed from V and 2 bases from J, the gap between germline ends came to 11 bases. Germline loops: CDR1 SEHNR, CDR2 FQNEAQ (reference sequence). The CDR3 has 14 amino acids. The CDR3 is CASSLLDRAYEQYF. The CDR3 DNA reads as TGTGCCAGCAGCTTGTTAGACAGAGCCTACGAGCAGTACTTC.

The gene calls are TRBV18 and TRBJ1-5; D is undetermined. V shed 1 base and J shed 0 bases, with 7 bases lying between them. This CDR3 region has 15 residues. CDR1 and CDR2 from the germline V gene are KGHSH and LQKENI. CDR3 loop: CASSPLEGSNQPQHF. As DNA, the CDR3 is TGTGCCAGCTCACCACTTGAGGGTAGCAATCAGCCCCAGCATTTT.

The chain carries TRBV6-5 and TRBJ2-1; 7 positions match TRBD1. In germline, CDR1 is MNHEY, CDR2 SVGAGI. The trim removed 10 bases at V and 0 bases at J, leaving 9 bases unmatched. The CDR3 contains 15 residues. CDR3 in amino acids: CATSRGPGSYNEQFF. The DNA of the CDR3 is TGTGCCACCTCAAGGGGGCCGGGCTCCTACAATGAGCAGTTCTTC.

The rearrangement joins TRBV5-4 to TRBJ1-1; D possibly corresponds to TRBD1 (5 bases). V was pared by 4 bases and J by 3 bases, with 25 bases between. The CDR3 loop spans 18 amino acids. Germline V gene lookup returns CDR1 SGHNT and CDR2 YYREEE (reference sequence). For the CDR3, the DNA is TGTGCCAGCAGCCATGGCCGGGACTCATACCTCTGGGACACTGAAGCTTTCTTT. Translating it yields CASSHGRDSYLWDTEAFF.

V and J are TRBV6-2 or TRBV6-3 and TRBJ1-5; D uncertain. Germline V gives CDR1 MNHEY, CDR2 SVGEGT. Deletions cut 6 bases from V and 0 bases from J, with 12 bases between. CDR3 size: 15 residues. The CDR3 spells CASSPATYSNQPQHF. CDR3 nucleotide sequence: TGTGCCAGCAGCCCGGCGACTTATAGCAATCAGCCCCAGCATTTT.

This clone occurred once. Within the sample, other DNA sequences also encode this same CDR3. V gene TRBV14 combines with J gene TRBJ2-2; 9 bases agree with TRBD2. CDR1 is SGHDN and CDR2 is FVKESK in the germline V gene. V was pared by 0 bases and J by 5 bases, with 7 bases of the junction left unmatched. The CDR3 length is 17 residues. The CDR3 sequence: CASSQDPGLARTGELFF. CDR3 coding DNA: TGTGCCAGCAGCCAAGATCCGGGACTAGCAAGAACCGGGGAGCTGTTTTTT.

The chain links TRBV5-1 to TRBJ2-7; D not certain. Germline lookup yields CDR1 SGHRS and CDR2 YFSETQ. The length of the CDR3 is 14 residues. Trimming stripped 0 bases from V and 2 bases from J, with 9 bases between. CDR3 DNA: TGCGCCAGCAGCTTGGGAGTTTCCACCTACGAGCAGTACTTC. Its protein is CASSLGVSTYEQYF.

This clone was picked up one time. The V and J genes are TRBV19 and TRBJ1-5, with 9 bases lining up with TRBD1. Unmatched junction bases numbered 1, after V lost 6 bases and J lost 4 bases. This CDR3 has 13 residues. CDR1 and CDR2 from the germline V gene are LNHDA and SQIVND (reference sequence). CDR3: CASRDRGNQPQHF. DNA for the CDR3: TGTGCCAGTAGAGACAGGGGGAATCAGCCCCAGCATTTT.

The CDR3 reads CASSSGTGGLDTQYF. The CDR3 nucleotides are TGTGCCAGCAGCTCCGGGACAGGGGGACTAGATACGCAGTATTTT. The V and J genes are TRBV11-2 and TRBJ2-3; 11 bases map to TRBD1. Germline V gene lookup returns CDR1 SGHAT and CDR2 FQNNGV. The CDR3 runs to 15 residues. Unmatched junction bases numbered 5, after V lost 4 bases and J lost 5 bases.

The gene calls are TRBV6-2 or TRBV6-3 and TRBJ2-1; tentatively, D is TRBD2 (5 bases). Trimming left V 0 bases short and J 9 bases short, with 15 bases between. Germline CDR1 is MNHEY and CDR2 is SVGEGT. The CDR3 extends over 15 amino acids. The CDR3 DNA reads TGTGCCAGCAGTTACTCGCGAGGGTATAGACCTGAGCAGTTCTTC. It yields the protein CASSYSRGYRPEQFF.

The V and J genes are TRBV5-1 and TRBJ1-6; no definite D call. Trimming removed 4 bases at V and 6 bases at J, with 11 bases between. Germline lookup yields CDR1 SGHRS and CDR2 YFSETQ. This CDR3 contains 14 residues. CDR3 residues: CASSLEDFNSPLHF. The CDR3 nucleotides are TGCGCCAGCAGCCTTGAGGACTTTAATTCACCCCTCCACTTT.

The chain recombines TRBV6-2 or TRBV6-3 with TRBJ1-2, with D possibly being TRBD1 (5 bases). CDR1 and CDR2 from the germline V gene are MNHEY and SVGEGT. The CDR3 has 14 amino acids. The V end lost 5 bases, the J end lost 7 bases, and 17 bases lay between the germline ends. In nucleotides, the CDR3 is TGTGCCAGCAGTCCCACTCGACAGACCGGTGGCTACACCTTC. Amino acid sequence: CASSPTRQTGGYTF.

In its sample, this clone was seen once. The CDR3 spells CASSYSGRAVLYGYTF. The CDR3 DNA reads as TGTGCCAGCAGTTACTCAGGCAGAGCGGTCCTTTATGGCTACACCTTC. The chain joins TRBV6-5 to TRBJ1-2; D gene ambiguous. V was cut by 0 bases and J by 5 bases, with 16 bases left in between. Germline V gene lookup returns CDR1 MNHEY and CDR2 SVGAGI. The CDR3 totals 16 residues.

The chain carries TRBV7-9 and TRBJ2-7; 10 bases fit TRBD1. Trimming at V came to 5 bases and at J to 3 bases, leaving 1 base not matched to a gene. The CDR3 covers 13 residues. In germline, CDR1 is SEHNR, CDR2 FQNEAQ (reference sequence). CDR3 DNA: TGTGCCAGCAGCCGGGACAGGGGCTACGAGCAGTACTTC. Translated, it gives CASSRDRGYEQYF.

V is TRBV19 and J is TRBJ2-2; D is perhaps TRBD1 (5 bases). Trimming shortened V by 5 bases and J by 2 bases, and 12 bases separated the two germline ends. Germline V gives CDR1 LNHDA, CDR2 SQIVND (reference sequence). This CDR3 contains 15 residues. CDR3 amino acids: CASSAQDTNTGELFF. As DNA, the CDR3 is TGTGCCAGTAGTGCCCAGGACACTAACACCGGGGAGCTGTTTTTT.

In this sample, this clone turned up once. The rearrangement joins TRBV27 to TRBJ1-6; tentative D call: TRBD1 (5 bases). V gave up 4 bases and J gave up 0 bases, with 10 bases separating them. The CDR3 loop spans 16 amino acids. The V gene's germline CDR1 is MNHEY and CDR2 SMNVEV (reference sequence). The CDR3 DNA reads TGTGCCAGCAGTTCCTCCCAGGGCTCCTATAATTCACCCCTCCACTTT. It translates to CASSSSQGSYNSPLHF.

The J gene is TRBJ2-1, the V gene TRBV3-1 (or the pseudogene TRBV3-2); TRBD1 is a possible D gene (6 bases). Germline V gene lookup returns CDR1 LGHDT and CDR2 YNNKEL (reference sequence). Between the trimmed V and J ends, which lost 2 bases and 9 bases, there was a span of 17 bases. CDR3 size: 15 residues. In nucleotides, the CDR3 is TGTGCCAGCAGCCAATCTACAGGGCGGTATGGTGAGCAGTTCTTC. Residues: CASSQSTGRYGEQFF.